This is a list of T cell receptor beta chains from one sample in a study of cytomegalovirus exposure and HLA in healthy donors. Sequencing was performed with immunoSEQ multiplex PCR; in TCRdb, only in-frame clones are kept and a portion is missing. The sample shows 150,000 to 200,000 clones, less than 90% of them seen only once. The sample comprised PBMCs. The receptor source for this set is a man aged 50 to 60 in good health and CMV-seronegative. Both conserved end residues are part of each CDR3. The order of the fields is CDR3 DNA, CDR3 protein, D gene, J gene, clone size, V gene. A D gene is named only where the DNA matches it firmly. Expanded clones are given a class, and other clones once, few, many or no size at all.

DNA: TGTGCCAGCAGCTTGGTTCCAGGGCCCTACGAGCAGTACTTC; CDR3: CASSLVPGPYEQYF; D: NA; J: TRBJ2-7; size: NA; V: TRBV5-6
DNA: TGTGCCAGCAGTTTAGGTGGCGCAGGGACCGGGGAGCTGTTTTTT; CDR3: CASSLGGAGTGELFF; D: NA; J: TRBJ2-2; size: NA; V: TRBV28
DNA: TGCGCCAGCAGCTTCCAGGGAGGGCCGCTCTATGGCTACACCTTC; CDR3: CASSFQGGPLYGYTF; D: NA; J: TRBJ1-2; size: NA; V: TRBV5-1
DNA: TGTGCCAGCAGCGTCGGACAGGGGGCAGGTTCACCCCTCCACTTT; CDR3: CASSVGQGAGSPLHF; D: TRBD1; J: TRBJ1-6; size: once; V: TRBV9
DNA: TGTGCCAGCTCAATCCCCGGCGGGGGGTACACAGATACGCAGTATTTT; CDR3: CASSIPGGGYTDTQYF; D: TRBD2; J: TRBJ2-3; size: NA; V: TRBV18
DNA: TGTGCCAGCAGCTATTTAGCGGGGGGCACAGATACGCAGTATTTT; CDR3: CASSYLAGGTDTQYF; D: TRBD2; J: TRBJ2-3; size: NA; V: TRBV11-2
DNA: TGTGCCAGCATGGCAGGGGAGCTGAACACTGAAGCTTTCTTT; CDR3: CASMAGELNTEAFF; D: NA; J: TRBJ1-1; size: NA; V: TRBV2
DNA: TGCGCCAGCAGCCCGACAGGGGTTAGCAATCAGCCCCAGCATTTT; CDR3: CASSPTGVSNQPQHF; D: TRBD1; J: TRBJ1-5; size: NA; V: TRBV5-1
DNA: TGTGCCAGCAGCCTAACTCCCTTCCAAGAGACCCAGTACTTC; CDR3: CASSLTPFQETQYF; D: NA; J: TRBJ2-5; size: once; V: TRBV6-5
DNA: TGTGCCAGCTGCCCACAGGGAACAGATACGCAGTATTTT; CDR3: CASCPQGTDTQYF; D: NA; J: TRBJ2-3; size: NA; V: TRBV19
DNA: TGTGCCAGCAGGGCGGGCGTGAACACTGAAGCTTTCTTT; CDR3: CASRAGVNTEAFF; D: NA; J: TRBJ1-1; size: NA; V: TRBV7-3
DNA: TGCGCCAGCAGCTTGGAGGCAGCGGCCGTGAACACTGAAGCTTTCTTT; CDR3: CASSLEAAAVNTEAFF; D: NA; J: TRBJ1-1; size: few; V: TRBV5-1
DNA: TGTGCCAGTAGTATAGGCCTAAATAGCAATCAGCCCCAGCATTTT; CDR3: CASSIGLNSNQPQHF; D: NA; J: TRBJ1-5; size: NA; V: TRBV19
DNA: TGCGCCAGCAAGTTGTCAGGATCTAACTATGGCTACACCTTC; CDR3: CASKLSGSNYGYTF; D: NA; J: TRBJ1-2; size: NA; V: TRBV5-1
DNA: TGTGCCAGCACCGGGCAGGGGCGGTACAATGAGCAGTTCTTC; CDR3: CASTGQGRYNEQFF; D: NA; J: TRBJ2-1; size: NA; V: TRBV2
DNA: TGTGCCAGCACCGAACCCCATAGTAGCTCCTACGAGCAGTACTTC; CDR3: CASTEPHSSSYEQYF; D: NA; J: TRBJ2-7; size: once; V: TRBV6-6
DNA: TGTGCCAGTAGTCGAGAACTAGCGGGAGGACAGCAGTACTTC; CDR3: CASSRELAGGQQYF; D: TRBD2; J: TRBJ2-7; size: few; V: TRBV19
DNA: TGCGCCAGCAGCCCAACTACGACAGCGAATAACTATGGCTACACCTTC; CDR3: CASSPTTTANNYGYTF; D: NA; J: TRBJ1-2; size: NA; V: TRBV5-1
DNA: TGTGCCTGGGGACTAGGAGGGGCCCGCACAGATACGCAGTATTTT; CDR3: CAWGLGGARTDTQYF; D: TRBD2; J: TRBJ2-3; size: NA; V: TRBV30
DNA: TGTGCCAGCAGTCCTTTGGACATCTCCTACGAGCAGTACTTC; CDR3: CASSPLDISYEQYF; D: NA; J: TRBJ2-7; size: NA; V: TRBV25-1
DNA: TGTGCCAGCAGTTTAGTAGCGGGAGGGCCCTACGAGCAGTACTTC; CDR3: CASSLVAGGPYEQYF; D: TRBD2; J: TRBJ2-7; size: NA; V: TRBV27
DNA: TGTGCCAGCAGCCCGAGAGCTCGGGGGGACCGGAGAGATACGCAGTATTTT; CDR3: CASSPRARGDRRDTQYF; D: TRBD2; J: TRBJ2-3; size: NA; V: TRBV9